A selection of T cell receptor beta chains follows, all from one sample in a study of T cell repertoires in cytomegalovirus infection. TCRdb reprocessed the reads with MiXCR, giving one entry per CDR3 protein. The sample lists hundreds of thousands of distinct CDR3 sequences, about two fifths occurring once. Which antigens these TCRs recognize remains unknown. Specimen: cultured PBMCs, collected from culture after CMV antigen stimulation. These TCRs come from a human donor in good health (CMV status not recorded). Some clones in this sample may be carry-over from other donors' samples. Each CDR3 is given with its conserved first and last residue. A D gene is named only where the DNA matches it firmly. Rows may omit the clone size; those that give it use once, few, many or a size class.

j_call,d_call,clone_size,v_call,cdr3_nt,cdr3_aa
TRBJ2-1,-,few,TRBV7-2,TGTGCCAGCAGCTGGAAGGGGAGCTCCTACAATGAGCAGTTCTTC,CASSWKGSSYNEQFF
TRBJ2-3,-,many,TRBV7-2,TGTGCCAGCAGCCTAGGACAAGGAGGTACAGATACGCAGTATTTT,CASSLGQGGTDTQYF
TRBJ2-3,-,-,TRBV7-2,TGTGCCAGCACTAAAGCTCTAGCAGTCACGCAGTATTTT,CASTKALAVTQYF
TRBJ1-1,TRBD1,few,TRBV6-5,TGTGCCAGCAGACCAACCTCAGGGGGCCTTGCTTTCTTT,CASRPTSGGLAFF
TRBJ2-5,TRBD2,-,TRBV7-8,TGTGCCAGCAGCTCTTATAGCGGGGTCGGTGAGACCCAGTACTTC,CASSSYSGVGETQYF
TRBJ2-7,-,-,TRBV12-3/TRBV12-4,TGTGCCAGCACCCCCCCGGCCAGGGGCTCCTACGAGCAGTACTTC,CASTPPARGSYEQYF
TRBJ2-7,-,-,TRBV6-6,TGTGCCAGCAGCCAGGGTTTCCGCGAGCAGTACTTC,CASSQGFREQYF
TRBJ1-1,TRBD1,-,TRBV6-6,TGTGCCAGCAGGGGGGGACAGATTAATAGTAAAGCTTTCTTT,CASRGGQINSKAFF
TRBJ1-4,TRBD1,-,TRBV5-5,TGTGCCAGCAGCGAAGGACAGGGGCCTTCTCGACTGTTTTTT,CASSEGQGPSRLFF
TRBJ2-7,TRBD2,-,TRBV25-1,TGTGCCAGCAGCGATGTACTAGCGGGAGTTGACGAGCAGTACTTC,CASSDVLAGVDEQYF
TRBJ2-1,-,-,TRBV7-9,TGTGCCAGCAGCCCTGCGATGGTTGGGGCCCAGTTCTTC,CASSPAMVGAQFF
TRBJ2-7,TRBD2,-,TRBV20-1,TGCAGTGCTAGGCCCCCCCCTACTAGCGGGTTTCGGTTCGAGCAGTACTTC,CSARPPPTSGFRFEQYF
TRBJ2-7,TRBD1,-,TRBV12-3/TRBV12-4,TGTGCCAGCAGTTTTGACAGGGTATCCTACGAGCAGTACTTC,CASSFDRVSYEQYF
TRBJ2-7,-,-,TRBV15,TGTGCCACCAGCAGGGACAGAATGTACGAGCAGTACTTC,CATSRDRMYEQYF
TRBJ2-3,-,-,TRBV24-1,TGTGCCACCAGTCCCGGAGTGCGGACGGATACGCAGTATTTT,CATSPGVRTDTQYF
TRBJ1-5,-,-,TRBV4-2,TGTGCCAGCAGCCAGGACCCGGGACATAGCCAGAGGGGTCAGCCCCAGCATTTT,CASSQDPGHSQRGQPQHF
TRBJ2-7,TRBD2,few,TRBV12-3/TRBV12-4,TGTGCCAGCAGTAAGACTAGCGGGGGGTACGAGCAGTACTTC,CASSKTSGGYEQYF
TRBJ2-7,TRBD2,few,TRBV7-2,TGTGCCAGCAGCTTATCAGCGGGAGGGCGGTACGAGCAGTACTTC,CASSLSAGGRYEQYF
TRBJ1-6,-,-,TRBV6-1,TGTGCCAGCAGTGATAGGGAGAGGGGGCCCCTCCACTTT,CASSDRERGPLHF
TRBJ2-3,-,few,TRBV4-2,TGTGCCAGCAGCCAAGAGGCTAGCGTTTCCACAGATACGCAGTATTTT,CASSQEASVSTDTQYF
TRBJ2-3,TRBD2,-,TRBV7-9,TGTGCCAGCAGCTTCTTTGTGGCGGGGGTGACAGATACGCAGTATTTT,CASSFFVAGVTDTQYF
TRBJ2-3,-,-,TRBV4-2,TGTGCCAGCAGCCAATTATTCACAGATACGCAGTATTTT,CASSQLFTDTQYF
TRBJ2-7,-,-,TRBV2,TGTGCCAGCAGTGAGAACAGCTCCTACGAGCAGTACTTC,CASSENSSYEQYF
TRBJ2-7,TRBD2,few,TRBV5-6,TGTGCCAGCAGCTCACTAGCGGGAGAGGTCTACGAGCAGTACTTC,CASSSLAGEVYEQYF
TRBJ1-5,-,-,TRBV6-6,TGTGCCAGCAGAGGAAAGCAGGGACTGACTTTCAATCAGCCCCAGCATTTT,CASRGKQGLTFNQPQHF
TRBJ2-7,-,-,TRBV5-1,TGCGCCAGCACCCTAGATTCAGCGGGTGAGCAGTACTTC,CASTLDSAGEQYF
TRBJ2-5,-,-,TRBV6-2/TRBV6-3,TGTGCCAGCAGTTTGATAGGCCCAGCCGGGGAGACCCAGTACTTC,CASSLIGPAGETQYF
TRBJ1-1,-,-,TRBV20-1,TGCAGTGCTAGTCATAGGGCGGGTGAAGCTTTCTTT,CSASHRAGEAFF
TRBJ2-5,TRBD2,once,TRBV5-1,TGCGCCAGCAGCTTGCTGACTAGCGGGGAAGAGACCCAGTACTTC,CASSLLTSGEETQYF
TRBJ2-7,TRBD2,few,TRBV7-8,TGTGCCAGCAGCCTACTAGCGGGGGACTCCTACGAGCAGTACTTC,CASSLLAGDSYEQYF
TRBJ2-1,-,-,TRBV6-6,TGTGCCAGTGGTCGGCAGGTCTACAATGAGCAGTTCTTC,CASGRQVYNEQFF
TRBJ1-5,TRBD1,-,TRBV10-3,TGTGCCATCAGTGAGTCGACAGGGACAGGGAATCAGCCCCAGCATTTT,CAISESTGTGNQPQHF
TRBJ1-1,TRBD1,-,TRBV6-2/TRBV6-3,TGTGCCAGCAGTTCGGACAGGGACTACCGGTTGGGAGCTTTCTTT,CASSSDRDYRLGAFF
TRBJ1-6,TRBD1,few,TRBV2,TGTGCCAGCAGTGAAGCGACAGGGATTTGGTCACCCCTCCACTTT,CASSEATGIWSPLHF
TRBJ2-1,TRBD2,-,TRBV11-2,TGTGCCAGCAGCTTAATGGCTAGCGGGACCTACAATGAGCAGTTCTTC,CASSLMASGTYNEQFF
TRBJ2-6,-,-,TRBV20-1,TGCAGTGCTATTGGGGTCCTAGCTGGGGCCAACGTCCTGACTTTC,CSAIGVLAGANVLTF
TRBJ2-5,TRBD2,many,TRBV7-9,TGTGCCAGCAGCTTATCGGGGGGGCAAGAGACCCAGTACTTC,CASSLSGGQETQYF
TRBJ1-2,-,many,TRBV7-2,TGTGCCAGCAGCTTAGCTCCCGGACAGTTCTATGGCTACACCTTC,CASSLAPGQFYGYTF
TRBJ2-6,-,-,TRBV3-1,TGTGCCAGCAGCCTCCCCCCCCGAGGCAGCTCTGGGGCCAACGTCCTGACTTTC,CASSLPPRGSSGANVLTF
TRBJ2-1,-,few,TRBV10-3,TGTGCCATCGCGGCAGGGATGAACAATGAGCAGTTCTTC,CAIAAGMNNEQFF
TRBJ2-7,TRBD2,-,TRBV10-3,TGTGCCATCAGTGAGATGGCTAGCGGGGGGTACGAGCAGTACTTC,CAISEMASGGYEQYF
TRBJ2-1,-,few,TRBV15,TGTGCCACCAGCAGAGTAAGGGGCAGCTACAATGAGCAGTTCTTC,CATSRVRGSYNEQFF
TRBJ2-5,-,few,TRBV7-2,TGTGCCAGCAGAGGCTCCTCCTCAGAGACCCAGTACTTC,CASRGSSSETQYF
TRBJ2-3,TRBD2,few,TRBV11-2,TGTGCCAGCAGCCCCCTTGTCGGGAGGGCCGTCGGCCCCCCAGATACGCAGTATTTT,CASSPLVGRAVGPPDTQYF
TRBJ2-1,TRBD2,few,TRBV4-1,TGCGCCAGCAGCCAAGATCGACTAGCGGGGGTCAGCTCCTACAATGAGCAGTTCTTC,CASSQDRLAGVSSYNEQFF
TRBJ2-5,TRBD1,once,TRBV11-3,TGTGCCAGCAGCTACAGGGGTGCGGAGACCCAGTACTTC,CASSYRGAETQYF
TRBJ2-7,-,-,TRBV7-2,TGTGCCAGCAGCTCACCCTTCTGGGGGGCGCGGTACGAGCAGTACTTC,CASSSPFWGARYEQYF
TRBJ2-1,-,-,TRBV6-6,TGTGCCAGCAGTTATGGCGCTACTGAGCAGTTCTTC,CASSYGATEQFF
TRBJ2-4,-,-,TRBV11-2,TGTGCCAGCACCTCACAGTTAGCCAAAAACATTCAGTACTTC,CASTSQLAKNIQYF
TRBJ1-2,-,many,TRBV7-2,TGTGCCAGCAGCACCCGTTCAGGGTCTCTCGATGGCTACACCTTC,CASSTRSGSLDGYTF
TRBJ1-2,-,-,TRBV7-9,TGTGCCAGCAGCTTAGTGGGTGAAGGCTACACCTTC,CASSLVGEGYTF
TRBJ2-5,-,few,TRBV4-1,TGCGCCAGCAGCCAAGTAGTGTCTGGATTGCAAGAGACCCAGTACTTC,CASSQVVSGLQETQYF
TRBJ1-2,-,few,TRBV7-2,TGTGCCAGCAGCTTAAGTCCAATTCTCTATGGCTACACCTTC,CASSLSPILYGYTF
TRBJ1-2,-,many,TRBV7-8,TGTGCCAGCAGCTTAGACCCTAACTATGGCTACACCTTC,CASSLDPNYGYTF
TRBJ2-4,-,-,TRBV7-2,TGTGCCAGCAGCTCCCCATTCTTTCGGGAGAGCCGTCGCCCCATTCAGTACTTC,CASSSPFFRESRRPIQYF
TRBJ2-3,-,-,TRBV5-4,TGTGCCAGCAGCATCGGACCCACAGATACGCAGTATTTT,CASSIGPTDTQYF
TRBJ1-2,-,-,TRBV7-6,TGTGCCAGCAGCTTAGTAGGACGCAGTGGCTACACCTTC,CASSLVGRSGYTF
TRBJ2-1,-,few,TRBV7-8,TGTGCCAGCAGCTTAGGGTCCGGGACCAATAACAATGAGCAGTTCTTC,CASSLGSGTNNNEQFF
TRBJ1-5,-,-,TRBV19,TGTGCCAGTAGTGACGGGACACTCTATAGCAATCAGCCCCAGCATTTT,CASSDGTLYSNQPQHF
TRBJ2-3,-,few,TRBV6-1,TGTGCCAGCAGTGAGATAGGGACAGATACGCAGTATTTT,CASSEIGTDTQYF